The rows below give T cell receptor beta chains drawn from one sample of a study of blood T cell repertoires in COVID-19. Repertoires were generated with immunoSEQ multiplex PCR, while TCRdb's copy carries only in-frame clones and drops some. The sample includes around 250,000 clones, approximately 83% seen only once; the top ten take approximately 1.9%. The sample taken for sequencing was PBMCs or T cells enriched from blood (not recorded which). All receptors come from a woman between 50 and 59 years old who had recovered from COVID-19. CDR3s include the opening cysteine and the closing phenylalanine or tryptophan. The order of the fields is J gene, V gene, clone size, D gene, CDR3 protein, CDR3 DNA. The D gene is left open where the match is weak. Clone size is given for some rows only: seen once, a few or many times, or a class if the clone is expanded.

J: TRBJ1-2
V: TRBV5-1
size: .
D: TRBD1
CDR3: CASSLNRQGASGYTF
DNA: TGCGCCAGCAGCTTGAATCGCCAGGGGGCCTCTGGCTACACCTTC

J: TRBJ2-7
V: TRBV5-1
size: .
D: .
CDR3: CASSSGSYEQYF
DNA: TGCGCCAGCAGCTCAGGAAGCTACGAGCAGTACTTC

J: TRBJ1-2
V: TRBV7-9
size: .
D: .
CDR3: CASSLAPGGANYGYTF
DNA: TGTGCCAGCAGCTTAGCGCCGGGGGGAGCTAACTATGGCTACACCTTC

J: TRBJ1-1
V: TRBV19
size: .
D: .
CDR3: CASSILGGAAFF
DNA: TGTGCCAGTAGTATATTAGGAGGGGCAGCTTTCTTT

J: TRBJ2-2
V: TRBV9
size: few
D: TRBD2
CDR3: CASSTRRSSGNTGELFF
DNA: TGTGCCAGCAGCACTAGACGGTCTAGCGGGAACACCGGGGAGCTGTTTTTT

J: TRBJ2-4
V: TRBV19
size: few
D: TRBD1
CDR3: CASSNQGANIQYF
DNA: TGTGCCAGTAGTAACCAGGGGGCAAACATTCAGTACTTC

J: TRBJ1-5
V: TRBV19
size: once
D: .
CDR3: CASSIIGSVSDQPQHF
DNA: TGTGCCAGTAGTATAATCGGCAGCGTGTCCGATCAGCCCCAGCATTTT

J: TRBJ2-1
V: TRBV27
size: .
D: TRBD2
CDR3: CASSLTSGMSNEQFF
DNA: TGTGCCAGCAGTTTGACTAGCGGGATGAGCAATGAGCAGTTCTTC

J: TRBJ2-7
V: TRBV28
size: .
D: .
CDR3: CASTIAGSSYEQYF
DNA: TGTGCCAGCACCATAGCCGGCAGCTCCTACGAGCAGTACTTC

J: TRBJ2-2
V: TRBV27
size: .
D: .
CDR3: CASSLSAGFTGELFF
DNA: TGTGCCAGCAGTTTATCGGCAGGGTTTACCGGGGAGCTGTTTTTT

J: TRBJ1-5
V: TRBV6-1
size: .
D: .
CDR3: CASSEVLVVSNQPQHF
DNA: TGTGCCAGCAGTGAAGTCCTAGTTGTTAGCAATCAGCCCCAGCATTTT

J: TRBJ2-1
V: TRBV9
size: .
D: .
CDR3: CASSVSASFNNEQFF
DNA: TGTGCCAGCAGCGTTAGCGCCAGCTTTAACAATGAGCAGTTCTTC

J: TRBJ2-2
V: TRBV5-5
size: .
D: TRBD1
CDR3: CASSQIPGTGPNTGELFF
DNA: TGTGCCAGCAGCCAGATCCCGGGGACAGGTCCTAACACCGGGGAGCTGTTTTTT

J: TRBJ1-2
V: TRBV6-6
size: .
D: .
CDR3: CASSSIQGARYGYTF
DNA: TGTGCCAGCAGTTCAATACAGGGCGCTAGATATGGCTACACCTTC

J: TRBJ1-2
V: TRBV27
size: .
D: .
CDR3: CASSPSGGDQTNGYTF
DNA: TGTGCCAGCAGCCCCTCCGGGGGGGATCAAACTAATGGCTACACCTTC

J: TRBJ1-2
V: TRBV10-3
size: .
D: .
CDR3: CAISESGPNRVYDGYTF
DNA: TGTGCCATCAGTGAGTCGGGACCCAACAGGGTATACGATGGCTACACCTTC

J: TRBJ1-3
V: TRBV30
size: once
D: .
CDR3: CAWTLRGISGNTIYF
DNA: TGTGCCTGGACCCTAAGGGGGATCTCTGGAAACACCATATATTTT

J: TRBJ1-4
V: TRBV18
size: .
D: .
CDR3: CASSSNNEKLFF
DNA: TGTGCCAGCTCTTCCAATAATGAAAAACTGTTTTTT

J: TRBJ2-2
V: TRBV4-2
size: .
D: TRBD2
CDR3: CASSPGGSGPGELFF
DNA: TGTGCCAGCAGCCCGGGGGGTAGTGGGCCCGGGGAGCTGTTTTTT

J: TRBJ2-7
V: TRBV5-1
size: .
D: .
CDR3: CASRYRGDFSYEQYF
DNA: TGCGCCAGCAGGTACCGGGGAGATTTCTCTTACGAGCAGTACTTC

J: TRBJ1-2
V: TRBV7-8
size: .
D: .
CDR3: CASSPAYRTTGSYGYTF
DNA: TGTGCCAGCAGCCCAGCGTATAGGACGACAGGATCGTATGGCTACACCTTC

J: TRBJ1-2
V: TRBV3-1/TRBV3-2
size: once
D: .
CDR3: CASRQQGIYGYTF
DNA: TGTGCCAGCAGGCAGCAGGGTATCTATGGCTACACCTTC